This T cell receptor beta chain comes out of a study of blood T cell repertoires in COVID-19 (dated by TCRdb to 2020 to 2021). About the full investigation: Collaborator samples came from the United States, Italy and Spain and covered acute and convalescent phases of COVID-19. The material from the prospective study consisted of cDNA or gDNA derived from T cells, B-cell-depleted T cells, or PBMCs. Deeply sampled blood TCRbeta repertoires from subjects exposed to, actively infected with, or recovered from COVID-19 were included in the dataset. The repertoires were released in a freely available public database meant as a resource for research on the immune response to SARS-CoV-2. Samples were obtained from the ongoing ImmuneRACE study (first 160 participants) and from over 1,000 subjects provided by 6 global collaborators. A de-identified subject ID, COVID-19 status, age in years and sex were almost always included in the sample metadata. HLA class I and class II types, where available, came from metadata supplied by the sample provider rather than from assay-based typing.

Enrolling through a virtual design, the prospective study's participants ranged in age from roughly 18 to 100 years and lived across 24 United States geographic areas. To assign participants to cohorts, the prospective study relied on clinical history that participants themselves reported in a screening survey and a study questionnaire. Recovered participants in ImmuneRACE Cohort 3 were defined by two consecutive negative NP/OP PCR tests, clearance by a healthcare professional, or resolution of symptoms. In the prospective study, mobile phlebotomists collected whole blood, serum and a nasopharyngeal or oropharyngeal swab from each participant. Participants in the prospective study had the option to provide additional blood draws and questionnaires over a 2-month period. Blood samples from the prospective study were shipped frozen or at room temperature prior to DNA extraction. On this clone: The antigen it recognizes is unknown. Qualities for individual bases were not recorded, and no much larger clone is one base off.

General conclusions and limits of the study: Clinical and demographic metadata were provided uncurated, with the amount varying by source and participant.

The immunoSEQ Assay, a bias-controlled multiplex PCR, was used to amplify TCRbeta CDR3 regions from genomic DNA. Processing in the source paper ran as follows. Within the assay, amplification of reference gene primers was used to estimate how many nucleated cells each sample contained. To quantify the absolute abundance of each unique TCRbeta CDR3 rearrangement, sequence reads were collapsed and filtered. For each sample, productive Simpson clonality was calculated by taking the square root of Simpson's diversity index across productive rearrangements. As stored in TCRdb, this immuneACCESS dataset retains in-frame rearrangements with V and J assigned. A fraction of the clones does not appear; measured against another copy, unresolved V genes explain less than half of the discrepancy, and the remainder lacks a known reason. V, J and clone size are taken as reported in that table, and D and trimming were inferred from the DNA itself. For this sample the table gives 150,000 to 250,000 clones, of which roughly 80% were detected only once. Jointly, the top ten make up 7.5% of the sample.

Counted from cysteine to phenylalanine, this CDR3 has 16 amino acids. CDR3 DNA only is kept here, 48 bases in frame from base 1. CDR1 and CDR2, looked up from the germline V gene, are SGHDT and YYEEEE. V is cut back by 4 bases and J by 5 bases, with 11 bases in the junction unmatched. The sequence derives from a man aged 35 to 55 who had recovered from COVID-19. Sequenced material: PBMCs or T cells enriched from blood (not recorded which). The chain is encoded by TRBV5-6 joined to TRBJ2-1; 8 middle bases align to TRBD1. The CDR3 amino acid sequence is: CASSDLDRERDNEQFF. The DNA sequence is as follows: TGTGCCAGCAGCGACTTGGACAGGGAAAGGGACAATGAGCAGTTCTTC.